This record concerns one TCR beta chain sequence. Its antigen remains unidentified. The record originates from a study of blood T cells in healthy people across ages. Findings of the study overall: A greater number of naive CD4+ cells and higher diversity distinguished long-lived donors from aged donors. Because donor CMV status was unknown, expanded clonotype changes were possibly confounded.

CDR1 is MNHEY, CDR2 SMNVEV, per germline (reference sequence). This CDR3 spans 14 amino acids. Trimming took 9 bases from V and 10 from J; bases not matched to a gene: 11. The donors, aged about 6 to 90, were healthy Caucasians from Russia. Primed by a sample-barcoded 5' primer and a J-beta primer mix, a second PCR proceeded for 7 to 11 cycles. Every molecule of cDNA carried a tag from a template-switch adaptor with 12 random nucleotides. Using its own MiXCR run on the 5' RACE reads, TCRdb lists one record per CDR3 protein. The sample lists about 1.4 million distinct CDR3 sequences, approximately 63% occurring once.

The sequenced material came from blood. The gene calls are TRBV27 and TRBJ1-6; TRBD1 matches 8 bases. This clonotype was obtained from a man aged 18 to 30 in good health. In DNA form, the CDR3 reads TGTGCCAGTCACATCGGACAGGGTGGATCACCCCTCCACTTT. Translating gives CASHIGQGGSPLHF.